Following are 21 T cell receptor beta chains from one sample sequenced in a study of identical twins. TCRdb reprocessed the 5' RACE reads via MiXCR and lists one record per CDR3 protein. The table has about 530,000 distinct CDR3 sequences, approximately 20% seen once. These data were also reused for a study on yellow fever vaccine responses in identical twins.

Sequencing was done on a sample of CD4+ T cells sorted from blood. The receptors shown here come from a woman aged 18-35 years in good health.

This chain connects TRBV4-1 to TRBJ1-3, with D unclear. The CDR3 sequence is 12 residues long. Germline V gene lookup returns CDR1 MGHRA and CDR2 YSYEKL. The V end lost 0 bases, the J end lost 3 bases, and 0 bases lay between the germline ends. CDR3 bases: TGCGCCAGCAGCCAAGATGGAAACACCATATATTTT. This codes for CASSQDGNTIYF.

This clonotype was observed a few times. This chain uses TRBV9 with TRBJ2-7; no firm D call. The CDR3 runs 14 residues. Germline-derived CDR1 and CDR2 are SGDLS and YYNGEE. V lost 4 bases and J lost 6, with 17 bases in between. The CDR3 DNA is TGTGCCAGCAGCCCCCGGATGGGTTCAGGCGAGCAGTACTTC. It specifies CASSPRMGSGEQYF.

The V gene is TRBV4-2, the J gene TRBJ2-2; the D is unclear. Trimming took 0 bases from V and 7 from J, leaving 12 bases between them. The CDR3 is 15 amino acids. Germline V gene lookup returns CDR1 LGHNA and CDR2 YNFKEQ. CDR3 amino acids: CASSQDRAANGELFF. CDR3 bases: TGTGCCAGCAGCCAAGATCGAGCCGCCAACGGGGAGCTGTTTTTT.

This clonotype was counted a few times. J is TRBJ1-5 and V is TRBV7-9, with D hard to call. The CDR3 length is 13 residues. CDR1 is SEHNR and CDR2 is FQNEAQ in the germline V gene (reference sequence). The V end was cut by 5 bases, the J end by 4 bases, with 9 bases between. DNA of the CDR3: TGTGCCAGCAGCCCGAATGGTAATCAGCCCCAGCATTTT. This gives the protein CASSPNGNQPQHF.

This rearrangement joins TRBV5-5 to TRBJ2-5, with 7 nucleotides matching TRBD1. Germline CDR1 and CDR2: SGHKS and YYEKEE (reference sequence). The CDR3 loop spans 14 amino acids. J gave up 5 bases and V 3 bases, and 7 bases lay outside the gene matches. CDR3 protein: CASSYNRGGETQYF. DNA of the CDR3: TGTGCCAGCAGCTACAACAGGGGTGGGGAGACCCAGTACTTC.

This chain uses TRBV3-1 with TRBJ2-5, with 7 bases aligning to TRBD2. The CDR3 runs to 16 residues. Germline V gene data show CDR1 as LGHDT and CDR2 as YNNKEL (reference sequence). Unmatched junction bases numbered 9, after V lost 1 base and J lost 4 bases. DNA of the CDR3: TGTGCCAGCAGCCAAGTCCGGCCAGCGGGGTTAGAGACCCAGTACTTC. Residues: CASSQVRPAGLETQYF.

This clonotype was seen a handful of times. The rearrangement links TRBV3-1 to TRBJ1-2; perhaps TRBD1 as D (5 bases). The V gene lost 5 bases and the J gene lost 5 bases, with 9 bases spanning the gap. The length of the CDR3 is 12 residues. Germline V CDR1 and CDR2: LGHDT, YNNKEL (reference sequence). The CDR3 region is CASSRQSYGYTF. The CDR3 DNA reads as TGTGCCAGCAGCAGACAGAGTTATGGCTACACCTTC.

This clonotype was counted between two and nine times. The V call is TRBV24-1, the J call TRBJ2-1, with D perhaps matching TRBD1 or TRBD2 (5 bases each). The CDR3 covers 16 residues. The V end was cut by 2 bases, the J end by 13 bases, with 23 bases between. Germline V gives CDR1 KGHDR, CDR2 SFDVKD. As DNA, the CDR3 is TGTGCCACCAGTGATTCCATTTTGGGGCAGGGACGACCCCAGTTCTTC. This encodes CATSDSILGQGRPQFF.

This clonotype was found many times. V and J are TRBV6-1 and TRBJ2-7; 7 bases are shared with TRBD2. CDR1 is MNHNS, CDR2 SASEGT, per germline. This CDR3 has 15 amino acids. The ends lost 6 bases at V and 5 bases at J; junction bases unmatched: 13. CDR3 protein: CASSPPVGGRNEQYF. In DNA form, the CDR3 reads TGTGCCAGCAGCCCTCCGGTTGGCGGGAGAAACGAGCAGTACTTC.

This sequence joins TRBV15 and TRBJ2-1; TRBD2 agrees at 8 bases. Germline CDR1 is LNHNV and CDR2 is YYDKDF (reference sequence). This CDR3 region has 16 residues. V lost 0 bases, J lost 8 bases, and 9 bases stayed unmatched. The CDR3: CATSREGSGAGDEQFF. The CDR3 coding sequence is TGTGCCACCAGCAGAGAAGGTAGCGGGGCCGGGGATGAGCAGTTCTTC.

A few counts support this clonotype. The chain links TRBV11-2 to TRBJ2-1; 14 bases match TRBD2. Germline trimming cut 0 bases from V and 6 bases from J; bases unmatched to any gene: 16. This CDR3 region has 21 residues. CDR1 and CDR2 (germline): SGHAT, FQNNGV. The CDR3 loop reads CASSLDPRLAGGPGIRNEQFF. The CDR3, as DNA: TGTGCCAGCAGCTTAGACCCCCGACTAGCGGGGGGGCCTGGTATTCGCAATGAGCAGTTCTTC.

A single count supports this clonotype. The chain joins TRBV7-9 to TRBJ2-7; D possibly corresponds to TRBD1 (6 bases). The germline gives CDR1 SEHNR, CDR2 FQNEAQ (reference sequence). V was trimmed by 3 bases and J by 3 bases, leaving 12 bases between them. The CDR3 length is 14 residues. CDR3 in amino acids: CASSFAHRVYEQYF. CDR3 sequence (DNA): TGTGCCAGCAGCTTCGCCCACAGGGTCTACGAGCAGTACTTC.

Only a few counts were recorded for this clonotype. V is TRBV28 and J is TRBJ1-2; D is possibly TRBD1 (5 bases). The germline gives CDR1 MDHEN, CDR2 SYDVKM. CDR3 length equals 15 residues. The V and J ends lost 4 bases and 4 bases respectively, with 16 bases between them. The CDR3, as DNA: TGTGCCAGCAGTTCCGGGGGGGTTTCCGGCTATGGCTACACCTTC. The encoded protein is CASSSGGVSGYGYTF.

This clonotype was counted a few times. The CDR3 is CASSQDRGASYNEQFF. Written as DNA, the CDR3 is TGTGCCAGCAGCCAAGATAGGGGGGCCTCCTACAATGAGCAGTTCTTC. The chain recombines TRBV3-1 with TRBJ2-1; D is possibly TRBD1 or TRBD2 (6 bases each). CDR3 length: 16 amino acids. Trimming took off 0 bases at V and 0 bases at J, with 9 bases between the two ends. From germline, CDR1 is LGHDT and CDR2 YNNKEL (reference sequence).

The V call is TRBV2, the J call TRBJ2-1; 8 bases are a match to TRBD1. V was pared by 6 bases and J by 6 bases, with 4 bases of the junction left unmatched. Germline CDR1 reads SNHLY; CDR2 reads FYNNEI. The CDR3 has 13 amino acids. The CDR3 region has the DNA TGTGCCAGCAGATACAGGGGGAGCAATGAGCAGTTCTTC. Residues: CASRYRGSNEQFF. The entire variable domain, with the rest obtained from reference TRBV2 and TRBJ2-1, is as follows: EPEVTQTPSHQVTQMGQEVILRCVPISNHLYFYWYRQILGQKVEFLVSFYNNEISEKSEIFDDQFSVERPDGSNFTLKIRSTKLEDSAMYFCASRYRGSNEQFFGPGTRLTVL.

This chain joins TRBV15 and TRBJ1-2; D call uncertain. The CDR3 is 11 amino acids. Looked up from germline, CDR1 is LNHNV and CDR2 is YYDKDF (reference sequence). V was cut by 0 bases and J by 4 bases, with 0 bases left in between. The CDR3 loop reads CATSRDYGYTF. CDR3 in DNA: TGTGCCACCAGCAGAGACTATGGCTACACCTTC.

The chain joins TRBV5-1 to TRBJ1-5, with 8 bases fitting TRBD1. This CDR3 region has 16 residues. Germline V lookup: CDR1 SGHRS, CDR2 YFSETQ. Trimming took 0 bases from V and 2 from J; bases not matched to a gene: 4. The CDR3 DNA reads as TGCGCCAGCAGCTTGGAACCGACAGGGGGCAATCAGCCCCAGCATTTT. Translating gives CASSLEPTGGNQPQHF.

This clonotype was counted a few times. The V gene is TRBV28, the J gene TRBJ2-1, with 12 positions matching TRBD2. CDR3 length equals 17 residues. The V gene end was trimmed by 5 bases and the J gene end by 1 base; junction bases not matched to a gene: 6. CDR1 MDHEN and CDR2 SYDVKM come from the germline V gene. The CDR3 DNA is TGTGCCAGCAGTCTGACTAGCGGGAGTGCTTCCTACAATGAGCAGTTCTTC. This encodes CASSLTSGSASYNEQFF.

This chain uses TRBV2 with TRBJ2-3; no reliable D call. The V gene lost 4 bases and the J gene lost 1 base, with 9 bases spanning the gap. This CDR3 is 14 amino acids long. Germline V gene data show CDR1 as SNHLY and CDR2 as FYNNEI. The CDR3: CASSATRGTDTQYF. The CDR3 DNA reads TGTGCCAGCAGTGCCACCCGCGGCACAGATACGCAGTATTTT.

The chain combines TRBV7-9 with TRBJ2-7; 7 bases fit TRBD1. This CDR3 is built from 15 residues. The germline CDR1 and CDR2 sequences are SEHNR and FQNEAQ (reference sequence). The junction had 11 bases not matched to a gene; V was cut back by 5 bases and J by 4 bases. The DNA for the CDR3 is TGTGCCAGCAGCCCATCCCGGGACAGACGATACGAGCAGTACTTC. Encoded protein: CASSPSRDRRYEQYF.

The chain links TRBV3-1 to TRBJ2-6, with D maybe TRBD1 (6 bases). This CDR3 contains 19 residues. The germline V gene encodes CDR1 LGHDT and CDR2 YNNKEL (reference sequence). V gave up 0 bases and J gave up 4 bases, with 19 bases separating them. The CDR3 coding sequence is TGTGCCAGCAGCCAAGATAGGACGACACAGGGATCCGGGGCCAACGTCCTGACTTTC. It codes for CASSQDRTTQGSGANVLTF.